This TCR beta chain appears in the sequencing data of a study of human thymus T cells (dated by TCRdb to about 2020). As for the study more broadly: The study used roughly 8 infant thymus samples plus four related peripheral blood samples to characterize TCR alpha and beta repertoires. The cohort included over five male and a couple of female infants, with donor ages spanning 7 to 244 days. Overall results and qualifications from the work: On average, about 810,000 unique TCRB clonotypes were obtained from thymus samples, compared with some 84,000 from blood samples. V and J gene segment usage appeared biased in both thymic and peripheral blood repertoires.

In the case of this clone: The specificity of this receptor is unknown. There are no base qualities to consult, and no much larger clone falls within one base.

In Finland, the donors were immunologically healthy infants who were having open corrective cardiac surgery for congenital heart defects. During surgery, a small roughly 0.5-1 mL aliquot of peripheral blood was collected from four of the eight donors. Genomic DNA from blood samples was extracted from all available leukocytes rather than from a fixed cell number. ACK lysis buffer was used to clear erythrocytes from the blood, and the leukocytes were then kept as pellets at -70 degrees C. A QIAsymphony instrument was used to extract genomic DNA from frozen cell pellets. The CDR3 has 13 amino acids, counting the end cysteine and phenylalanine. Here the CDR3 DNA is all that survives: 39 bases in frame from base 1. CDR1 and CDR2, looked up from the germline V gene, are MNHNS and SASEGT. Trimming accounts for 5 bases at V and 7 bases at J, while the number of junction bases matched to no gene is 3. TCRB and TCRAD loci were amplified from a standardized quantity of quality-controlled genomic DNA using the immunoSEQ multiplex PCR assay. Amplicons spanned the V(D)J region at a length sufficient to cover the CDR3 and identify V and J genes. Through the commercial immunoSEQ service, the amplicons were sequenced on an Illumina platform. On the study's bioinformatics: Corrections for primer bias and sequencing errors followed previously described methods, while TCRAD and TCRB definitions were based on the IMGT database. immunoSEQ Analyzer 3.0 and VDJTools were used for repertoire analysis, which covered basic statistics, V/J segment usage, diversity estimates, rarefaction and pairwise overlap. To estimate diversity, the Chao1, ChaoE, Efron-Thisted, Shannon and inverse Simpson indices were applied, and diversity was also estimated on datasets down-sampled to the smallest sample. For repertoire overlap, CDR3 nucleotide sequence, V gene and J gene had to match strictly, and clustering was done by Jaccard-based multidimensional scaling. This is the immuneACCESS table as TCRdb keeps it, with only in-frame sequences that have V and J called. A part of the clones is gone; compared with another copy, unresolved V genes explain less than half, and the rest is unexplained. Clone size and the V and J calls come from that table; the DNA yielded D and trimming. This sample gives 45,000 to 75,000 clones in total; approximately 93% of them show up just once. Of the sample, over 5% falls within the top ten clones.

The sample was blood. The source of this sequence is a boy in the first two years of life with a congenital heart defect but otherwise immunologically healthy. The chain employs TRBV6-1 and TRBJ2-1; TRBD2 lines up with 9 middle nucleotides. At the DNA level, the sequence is TGTGCCAGCAGTAATAGCGGGAGTAATGAGCAGTTCTTC. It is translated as CASSNSGSNEQFF.